Each of the 21 T cell receptor beta chains below was sequenced from the same sample in a study of shared clonotypes between healthy human individuals. The assay was immunoSEQ multiplex PCR, and TCRdb's table has in-frame clones only and misses some. The sample includes around 1 million clones, around 80% seen only once; the top ten take approximately 1.5%. Sequencing was performed on memory CD4+ T cells sorted from blood. The subset here: CD45RA-negative fraction. Source of these receptors: a man aged 18 to 30 in good health.

The chain has TRBV4-1 and TRBJ1-2; 7 bases are shared with TRBD1. After removal of 3 bases from V and 8 bases from J, the junction contained 18 bases not matched to a gene. The CDR3 totals 17 residues. Germline V gives CDR1 MGHRA, CDR2 YSYEKL. In nucleotides, the CDR3 is TGCGCCAGCAGCCAGAGGACCTCCGCGACAGGGACTCAAGGCTACACCTTC. Its translation is CASSQRTSATGTQGYTF.

The chain combines TRBV6-5 with TRBJ1-1, with a possible D match to TRBD1 (5 bases). The length of the CDR3 is 14 residues. V was trimmed by 5 bases and J by 4 bases, leaving 14 bases between them. Germline CDR1 MNHEY, CDR2 SVGAGI. The CDR3 sequence is CASSRSPGGTEAFF. In nucleotides, the CDR3 is TGTGCCAGCAGTAGGTCCCCGGGGGGCACTGAAGCTTTCTTT.

This clone was picked up one time. The chain employs TRBV5-1 and TRBJ2-6, with TRBD2 as a possible D gene (5 bases). Trimming shortened V by 4 bases and J by 0 bases, and 14 bases separated the two germline ends. The CDR3 runs to 17 residues. In germline, CDR1 is SGHRS, CDR2 YFSETQ. CDR3 region: CASSPRPTSSGANVLTF. DNA for the CDR3: TGCGCCAGCAGCCCCCGGCCCACTAGCTCTGGGGCCAACGTCCTGACTTTC.

This clone has just one count. The chain has TRBV4-1 and TRBJ2-2; 7 nucleotides line up with TRBD2. In germline, CDR1 is MGHRA, CDR2 YSYEKL. CDR3 length: 17 amino acids. With V trimmed by 3 bases and J by 2 bases, 9 bases remained unmatched. The CDR3 DNA reads TGCGCCAGCAGCCAGAGGGGAGGGGCCCCCAACACCGGGGAGCTGTTTTTT. Its translation: CASSQRGGAPNTGELFF.

A note on this clone: This sample also contains other DNA sequences that code for the same CDR3. V and J are TRBV2 and TRBJ2-2; D is unresolved. CDR3 size: 13 residues. V was cut by 6 bases and J by 2 bases, with 7 bases left in between. In germline, CDR1 is SNHLY, CDR2 FYNNEI. DNA for the CDR3: TGTGCCAGCAGCAAAGCTAACACCGGGGAGCTGTTTTTT. Protein sequence: CASSKANTGELFF.

The chain has TRBV5-6 and TRBJ2-3; 15 nucleotides align to TRBD2. The ends lost 4 bases at V and 7 bases at J; junction bases unmatched: 10. Germline V gene sequence: CDR1 SGHDT, CDR2 YYEEEE. The CDR3 totals 17 residues. CDR3 sequence: CASSRGLAGGLRNTQYF. CDR3 DNA sequence: TGTGCCAGCAGCCGGGGACTAGCGGGAGGATTGAGGAATACGCAGTATTTT.

The J gene is TRBJ2-5, the V gene TRBV5-1; 13 bases line up with TRBD2. Losses at the gene ends were 1 base for V and 5 bases for J; bases not matched to a gene: 8. This CDR3 region has 17 residues. CDR1 and CDR2 from the germline V gene are SGHRS and YFSETQ. CDR3 residues: CASSLIGLAGARETQYF. The CDR3 nucleotides are TGCGCCAGCAGCTTGATCGGACTAGCGGGGGCTAGGGAGACCCAGTACTTC.

V usage is TRBV6-1 and J usage is TRBJ1-5; 10 bases are shared with TRBD1. There are 16 residues in the CDR3. The germline V gene encodes CDR1 MNHNS and CDR2 SASEGT. With 4 bases clipped from V and 0 bases from J, the junction kept 3 bases outside the gene matches. The chain's CDR3 is CASSVRTGGSNQPQHF. In DNA form, the CDR3 reads TGTGCCAGCAGTGTAAGGACAGGGGGTAGCAATCAGCCCCAGCATTTT.

The chain uses TRBV7-3 and TRBJ1-6; 7 bases line up with TRBD1. V was clipped by 4 bases and J by 7 bases; unmatched bases: 1. This CDR3 is 13 amino acids long. Germline V gene data show CDR1 as SGHTA and CDR2 as FQGTGA. The CDR3: CASSSDRNSPLHF. CDR3 nucleotide sequence: TGTGCCAGCAGCTCGGACAGGAATTCACCCCTCCACTTT.

With respect to this clone: With a much larger clone just one base away, this may be a read error. The chain recombines TRBV6-1 with TRBJ1-6; 8 nucleotides line up with TRBD1. The length of the CDR3 is 13 residues. Germline lookup yields CDR1 MNHNS and CDR2 SASEGT. With 6 bases clipped from V and 9 bases from J, the junction kept 4 bases outside the gene matches. The CDR3 DNA follows: TGTGCCAGCAGGACAGGGGAGGGTTCACCCCTCCACTTT. Its protein product is CASRTGEGSPLHF.

J is TRBJ2-1 and V is TRBV19; D may correspond to TRBD1 or TRBD2 (5 bases each). The germline V gene encodes CDR1 LNHDA and CDR2 SQIVND (reference sequence). The ends were cut back, 5 bases at V and 9 bases at J, with 17 bases in the middle. The CDR3 spans 14 residues. The CDR3 DNA reads as TGTGCCAGTAGTCGTACAGGAGGTATAGGTGAGCAGTTCTTC. Translated: CASSRTGGIGEQFF.

The chain combines TRBV29-1 with TRBJ2-2; TRBD1 aligns across 9 bases. V lost 3 bases to trimming and J lost 4 bases; unmatched junction nucleotides: 3. Germline lookup yields CDR1 SQVTM and CDR2 ANQGSEA. The CDR3 has 14 amino acids. The CDR3 coding sequence is TGCAGCGTTGAGCCGACAGGGGGCACCGGGGAGCTGTTTTTT. This codes for CSVEPTGGTGELFF.

The V gene is TRBV7-8, the J gene TRBJ2-3; D might be TRBD2 (5 bases). V was shortened by 7 bases and J by 6 bases, with 14 bases between the two germline ends. The length of the CDR3 is 13 residues. Germline V gives CDR1 SGHVS, CDR2 FQNEAQ. CDR3 DNA: TGTGCCAGCACCCAACTAGTGGGCGATACGCAGTATTTT. This translates into CASTQLVGDTQYF.

This clone came up a few times. V is TRBV5-1 and J is TRBJ1-1; D might be TRBD1 (5 bases). The CDR3 totals 13 residues. The V gene's germline CDR1 is SGHRS and CDR2 YFSETQ. The V end lost 0 bases, the J end lost 6 bases, and 9 bases lay between the germline ends. In DNA form, the CDR3 reads TGCGCCAGCAGCTTGGGGGACGGACCTGAAGCTTTCTTT. This encodes CASSLGDGPEAFF. Drawing the rest from reference TRBV5-1 and TRBJ1-1, the complete variable domain is KAGVTQTPRYLIKTRGQQVTLSCSPISGHRSVSWYQQTPGQGLQFLFEYFSETQRNKGNFPGRFSGRQFSNSRSEMNVSTLELGDSALYLCASSLGDGPEAFFGQGTRLTVV.

This rearrangement joins TRBV6-5 to TRBJ1-6, with 8 bases that match TRBD1. This CDR3 comprises 16 residues. The V and J ends lost 6 bases and 2 bases, in that order; junction bases with no gene match: 6. CDR1 and CDR2 (germline): MNHEY, SVGAGI. The CDR3 region is CASRYGQGTYNSPLHF. The CDR3 coding sequence is TGTGCCAGCAGATACGGACAGGGAACCTATAATTCACCCCTCCACTTT.

In this sample, this clone turned up many times. The V and J genes are TRBV4-3 and TRBJ1-2, with D tentatively TRBD1 (5 bases). Germline-derived CDR1 and CDR2 are LGHNA and YSLEER. V lost 5 bases, J lost 2 bases, and 18 bases lay in between. The CDR3 loop spans 16 amino acids. CDR3 loop: CASSGVEGQTNYGYTF. CDR3 nucleotides: TGCGCCAGCAGCGGGGTAGAAGGACAAACGAACTATGGCTACACCTTC.

This clone was seen once. The CDR3 loop is CASSLGSGIPGELFF. The CDR3 coding sequence is TGCGCCAGCAGCTTGGGCAGCGGCATACCCGGGGAGCTGTTTTTT. V gene TRBV5-1 combines with J gene TRBJ2-2; tentatively, D is TRBD2 (5 bases). V lost 0 bases and J 6 bases, leaving 12 bases between the germline ends. The CDR3 extends over 15 amino acids. Germline V gene sequence: CDR1 SGHRS, CDR2 YFSETQ.

A note on this clone: Other DNA variants within this sample encode the same CDR3. The chain couples TRBV18 to TRBJ1-2; TRBD1 aligns across 8 bases. The J segment lost 8 bases and the V segment lost 3 bases, leaving 8 bases of the junction unmatched. Per germline, CDR1 KGHSH and CDR2 LQKENI. This CDR3 has 14 amino acids. This CDR3 is CASSPLGQGMGYTF. The CDR3, as DNA: TGTGCCAGCTCACCCCTAGGACAGGGTATGGGCTACACCTTC. Full variable domain (outside the CDR3, taken from reference TRBV18 and TRBJ1-2): NAGVMQNPRHLVRRRGQEARLRCSPMKGHSHVYWYRQLPEEGLKFMVYLQKENIIDESGMPKERFSAEFPKEGPSILRIQQVVRGDSAAYFCASSPLGQGMGYTFGSGTRLTVV.

The gene calls are TRBV28 and TRBJ2-1; 9 bases match TRBD1. This CDR3 contains 13 residues. Germline V gene data show CDR1 as MDHEN and CDR2 as SYDVKM. The J segment lost 12 bases and the V segment lost 5 bases, leaving 8 bases of the junction unmatched. The chain's CDR3 is CASSAGQGLRQFF. CDR3 DNA sequence: TGTGCCAGCAGTGCGGGACAGGGTCTCCGGCAGTTCTTC. Together with reference TRBV28 and TRBJ2-1, the CDR3 gives the full variable domain: DVKVTQSSRYLVKRTGEKVFLECVQDMDHENMFWYRQDPGLGLRLIYFSYDVKMKEKGDIPEGYSVSREKKERFSLILESASTNQTSMYLCASSAGQGLRQFFGPGTRLTVL.

The V gene is TRBV5-4, the J gene TRBJ2-5; D is perhaps TRBD1 or TRBD2 (5 bases each). Trimming stripped 4 bases from V and 5 bases from J, with 12 bases between. From germline, CDR1 is SGHNT and CDR2 YYREEE (reference sequence). CDR3 length equals 13 residues. The CDR3 here is CASSRGPRETQYF. CDR3 nucleotide sequence: TGTGCCAGCAGCAGGGGACCGCGGGAGACCCAGTACTTC.

This chain links TRBV7-8 with TRBJ2-1; 10 bases agree with TRBD1. CDR3 length: 15 residues. Germline V CDR1 and CDR2: SGHVS, FQNEAQ. V gave up 7 bases and J gave up 9 bases; unmatched junction bases: 12. CDR3 nucleotide sequence: TGTGCCAGCATCTTGAGAGGGACAGGGGTAGGTGAGCAGTTCTTC. It specifies CASILRGTGVGEQFF.